Reported below is one T cell receptor (beta chain). Its antigen is currently not known. Base qualities were left out, and no much larger clone turns up one base away. This record comes from a study of Graves' ophthalmopathy and Graves' hyperthyroidism listed by TCRdb under 2018. With regard to the full study: Peripheral blood was collected before any treatment was given, at the time of initial diagnosis. The study used signatures of the TCR beta repertoire to tell Graves' ophthalmopathy apart from Graves' hyperthyroidism and to predict which patients would progress to ophthalmopathy. In total, around 140 blood samples were TCR-sequenced: under 45 ophthalmopathy, 80 or so hyperthyroidism and around 17 hyperthyroidism-to-ophthalmopathy patients. To explore V-J signatures that separate ophthalmopathy from hyperthyroidism, a discovery set of about a hundred patients was enrolled, consisting of approximately 45 with ophthalmopathy and around 57 with stable hyperthyroidism. The independent validation cohort included about 19 hyperthyroidism patients plus 17 patients who later progressed from hyperthyroidism to ophthalmopathy. In five to seven hyperthyroidism patients, the T-cell repertoire of thyroid tissue was compared with the T-cell repertoire of blood. After sampling, hyperthyroidism patients received methimazole starting at 30 mg daily, and ophthalmopathy patients received high-dose intravenous methylprednisolone. For training and testing, the approximately 97 patients in the discovery cohort were randomly divided in a 7:3 ratio. General conclusions and limits of the study: Among expanded thyroid clonotypes with frequency above 0.001, most also showed up in blood, which suggests that blood repertoires may reflect the thyroid immune response. Sample size was not statistically predetermined, and group allocation was not concealed from the investigators. Ophthalmopathy was separated from stable hyperthyroidism by the 13-signature model with 87.88% sensitivity and about 81% specificity in cross-validation and with 80%/75% in the test set. In validation, the model predicted ophthalmopathy progression with about 64% sensitivity and around 72% specificity; 12 predicted patients were CT-confirmed with GO in a median of approximately 6.5 months.

TCR beta CDR3 regions were amplified from RNA transcripts for repertoire sequencing. HTBI primers and the Qiagen OneStep RT-PCR kit were used in a first-round RT-PCR, which was followed by a second-round multiplex PCR, size selection and purification. The libraries underwent paired-end sequencing with 100 bp reads on an Illumina HiSeq2000. Under the source paper's analysis protocol: SOAPnuke was used to process the reads, removing any read that contained adapters or uncalled bases, had a mean Phred below 15, or lacked an exact match to the constant primer or identifier. COPE v1.2.5 was used to merge high-quality paired reads. Each unique nucleotide sequence was treated as a clonotype, and MiTCR v1.1 was used to align the clonotypes to the IMGT TRB V, D and J references. Analysis was restricted to V-J combinations with a frequency above 0.0001, which covered about 99% of repertoires. For each V-J combination, a TCR clonal expansion and chaos score was defined as the ratio of F50 clonal expansion to chaos observed in the TCRdist matrix. Welch's t-statistics and random forest were used to reduce features to about a dozen V-J combinations, which were fed into a naive Bayes classifier. The similarity between thyroid and blood repertoires was quantified using the Morisita-Horn index. In-frame beta chains were kept once TCRdb had trimmed the public reads at Q25 with fastp and called clones with MiXCR. Rows are combined by CDR3 protein, so each entry shows the most common genes and DNA. What appears here as the V and J calls and clone size reflects TCRdb's work, not the paper's. The table for this sample lists 200,000 to 250,000 distinct CDR3 sequences; about 32% of them were counted only once. About 8.2% of the sample goes to the ten largest clones.

Patients with ophthalmopathy had moderately to severely active disease, with a Clinical Activity Score of 3 or more, a NOSPECS grade of 4 or more, and a disease duration of less than 3 months. Patients with other autoimmune diseases, uncontrolled infections, pregnancy or lactation were excluded from the study. Clinical symptoms, serum thyroxine, TRAb, thyroid ultrasound and orbital computed tomography were used for diagnosis. Ficoll-Paque density gradient centrifugation was used to isolate PBMCs from approximately 10 ml of fresh peripheral blood. Trizol reagent was used to extract the total RNA, and its quality was then checked on an Agilent 2100 Bioanalyzer. V loses 6 bases of germline sequence and J loses 4 bases, and the interval between the two ends is 21 bases. Looking up the germline V gene (reference sequence) yields CDR1 DFQATT and CDR2 SNEGSKA. From the cysteine through the phenylalanine, the CDR3 covers 15 amino acids. The read is trimmed to its CDR3 DNA, 45 bases read in frame from base 1.

The chain joins TRBV20-1 to TRBJ1-2; a weak D assignment points to TRBD1 (5 bases agree). The sample consisted of peripheral blood. This sequence originates from a man in his fifties with Graves' ophthalmopathy. Donor details come from another sample of the same person, matched by shared clones. The DNA sequence is TGCAGTGCACCTCTCCCGACGGGGGACTCCTATGGCTACACCTTC. Translated, this is CSAPLPTGDSYGYTF.